The sequence of this T cell receptor beta chain was determined in a study of CD8+ T cells in alopecia areata. Whole-study findings and limits: The study found higher clonality in lesional than normal scalp, especially in alopecia totalis/universalis.

Trimming removed 1 base from V and 2 bases from J, with 9 bases in between. This CDR3 comprises 15 residues. CDR1 and CDR2 (germline): LNHNV, YYDKDF (reference sequence). Turning to this clone: Its antigen remains unknown.

Sorted out of PBMCs were CD4+ T cells and CD8+ T cells. Isolated RNA was reverse transcribed into cDNA used as the sequencing template. Assay: immunoSEQ multiplex PCR; the TCRdb copy retains only in-frame clones and omits some. The sample has 150,000 to 200,000 clones; 50% to 60% are singletons. This TCR derives from a human donor in good health. The material sequenced was CD4+ T cells sorted from blood. The rearrangement joins TRBV15 to TRBJ1-5, with D maybe TRBD1 (5 bases). The CDR3 is CATSRGQHGNQPQHF. For the CDR3, the DNA is TGTGCCACCAGCAGAGGACAGCACGGCAATCAGCCCCAGCATTTT.